These 6 T cell receptor beta chains came from one sample sequenced in a study of radiation and T cells in renal cell carcinoma. The assay was immunoSEQ multiplex PCR, and TCRdb's table has in-frame clones only and misses some. The sample lists about 16,000 clones; about two thirds were seen once. Documented treatment: treatment-naive control, cytoreductive nephrectomy. The sequencing here drew on tumor tissue, taken from a patient whose treatment was nephrectomy without radiotherapy. These receptors originate from a man aged 60 to 69 with renal cell carcinoma.

This clone was counted between two and nine times. This chain connects TRBV30 to TRBJ1-1; 7 bases are shared with TRBD1. This CDR3 is 14 amino acids long. Per germline, CDR1 GTSNPN and CDR2 SVGIG (reference sequence). V trimming: 3 bases; J trimming: 4 bases; junction bases outside the gene matches: 8. The CDR3 is CAWRRDRASTEAFF. Here the CDR3 DNA reads TGTGCCTGGAGAAGAGACAGGGCAAGCACTGAAGCTTTCTTT.

The chain is built from TRBV11-2 and TRBJ2-5, with D tentatively TRBD1 (6 bases). V lost 1 base and J lost 2, with 11 bases in between. Germline V lookup: CDR1 SGHAT, CDR2 FQNNGV. This CDR3 region has 15 residues. In DNA, the CDR3 is TGTGCCAGCAGCTTAGGCACAGGGATACAAGAGACCCAGTACTTC. Translated, it gives CASSLGTGIQETQYF.

This chain connects TRBV7-2 to TRBJ2-7; TRBD1 matches at 7 bases. Germline trimming cut 5 bases from V and 2 bases from J; bases unmatched to any gene: 9. CDR1 is SGHTA, CDR2 FQGNSA, per germline. CDR3 length: 15 amino acids. The CDR3 DNA reads as TGTGCCAGCAGCACTCAGGGGACAGCTCCCTACGAGCAGTACTTC. Translation gives CASSTQGTAPYEQYF.

The chain has TRBV27 and TRBJ1-6; D is uncertain. The CDR3 covers 14 residues. Germline V gene sequence: CDR1 MNHEY, CDR2 SMNVEV (reference sequence). Trimming took off 7 bases at V and 5 bases at J, with 12 bases between the two ends. The CDR3 DNA is TGTGCCAGCAAATCGGGAACTGATAATTCACCCCTCCACTTT. Its protein product is CASKSGTDNSPLHF.

This chain links TRBV5-1 with TRBJ2-2; perhaps TRBD1 as D (5 bases). Trimming pared 0 bases from V and 4 bases from J, leaving 10 bases between. Germline V lookup: CDR1 SGHRS, CDR2 YFSETQ. This CDR3 contains 15 residues. The CDR3 spells CASSLVGAFTGELFF. In DNA, the CDR3 is TGCGCCAGCAGCTTGGTTGGGGCCTTCACCGGGGAGCTGTTTTTT. Together with reference TRBV5-1 and TRBJ2-2, the CDR3 gives the full variable domain: KAGVTQTPRYLIKTRGQQVTLSCSPISGHRSVSWYQQTPGQGLQFLFEYFSETQRNKGNFPGRFSGRQFSNSRSEMNVSTLELGDSALYLCASSLVGAFTGELFFGEGSRLTVL.

The DNA for the CDR3 is TGTGCCAGCAGCTCTAGCGGGGGCCGAGATACGCAGTATTTT. This translates into CASSSSGGRDTQYF. The rearrangement links TRBV5-5 to TRBJ2-3; 10 bases are shared with TRBD2. The germline V gene encodes CDR1 SGHKS and CDR2 YYEKEE (reference sequence). V trimming: 3 bases; J trimming: 5 bases; junction bases outside the gene matches: 3. CDR3 length: 14 amino acids.